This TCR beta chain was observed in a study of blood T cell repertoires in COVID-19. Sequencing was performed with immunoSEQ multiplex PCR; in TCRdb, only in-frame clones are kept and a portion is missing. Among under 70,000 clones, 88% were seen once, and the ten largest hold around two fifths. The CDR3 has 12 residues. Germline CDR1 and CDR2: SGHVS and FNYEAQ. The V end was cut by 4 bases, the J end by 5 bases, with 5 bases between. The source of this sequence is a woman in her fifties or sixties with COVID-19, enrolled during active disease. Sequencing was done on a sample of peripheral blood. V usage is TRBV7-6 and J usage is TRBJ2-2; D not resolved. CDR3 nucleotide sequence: TGTGCCAGCAGCTCCCCGACCGGGGAGCTGTTTTTT. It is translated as CASSSPTGELFF.